Many counts were recorded for the clone carrying this T cell receptor beta chain. Its antigen is currently unknown. The sample's time point: newly diagnosed GD, antithyroid drugs for less than 3 months. Construction of the TCR library relied on RNA isolated from PBMCs. These data come from a study of regulatory T cells in long-lasting Graves disease. Turning to the study itself: Under 3 months of antithyroid drugs had been taken by newly diagnosed Graves' patients. Study-level findings and limits: Newly diagnosed Graves' patients had higher TCR diversity than persistent ones.

Library construction for TCR beta used iRepertoire HTBI primers and Arm-PCR of CDR3 regions. TCRdb analysed the multiplex PCR reads with MiXCR anew, one entry per CDR3 protein. The sample contains approximately 230,000 distinct CDR3 sequences, around 20% of which appear only once. Per the germline V gene, CDR1 is MNHEY and CDR2 is SMNVEV (reference sequence). V dropped 5 bases and J dropped 3 bases, with 9 bases sitting between them. The CDR3 is 13 residues long. The clonotype comes from a female donor with Graves disease. The chain joins TRBV27 to TRBJ2-3, with unresolved D. Sequenced material: peripheral blood mononuclear cells (PBMCs), taken at new diagnosis, from a patient treated with antithyroid drugs. The CDR3 coding sequence is TGTGCCAGCAGTCGGCAATTGACAGATACGCAGTATTTT. Its protein product is CASSRQLTDTQYF.